One and the same sample provided the 8 T cell receptor beta chains below, sequenced in a study of blood T cell repertoires in COVID-19 (dated by TCRdb to about 2020). The library was obtained by the immunoSEQ multiplex PCR assay. In its TCRdb copy, this immuneACCESS table keeps in-frame sequences only and misses some clones. Where compared with another copy, unresolved V genes explain less than half of these, and the others have no known cause. Counted in this sample were roughly 260,000 clones; around 90% of them appeared once. The ten largest make up 1.5% to 2% of the sample. Sequencing used PBMCs or T cells enriched from blood (not recorded which). The receptors shown here come from a young woman who had recovered from COVID-19.

This clone has just a few counts. This chain connects TRBV4-2 to TRBJ2-7; possible D gene TRBD2, 6 bases. Trimming removed 4 bases from V and 2 bases from J, with 18 bases in between. The CDR3 has 16 amino acids. Germline CDR1 and CDR2: LGHNA and YNFKEQ. The CDR3 spells CASSPKAGGTTYEQYF. In DNA form, the CDR3 reads TGTGCCAGCAGCCCGAAGGCCGGGGGAACGACCTACGAGCAGTACTTC.

The V and J genes are TRBV27 and TRBJ2-1; tentatively, D is TRBD2 (6 bases). Trimming removed 0 bases from V and 12 bases from J, with 9 bases in between. Germline CDR1 is MNHEY and CDR2 is SMNVEV (reference sequence). The CDR3 loop spans 12 amino acids. The chain's CDR3 is CASSLSERAQFF. The CDR3, as DNA: TGTGCCAGCAGTTTATCCGAGCGGGCGCAGTTCTTC.

The rearrangement joins TRBV7-9 to TRBJ2-3; 7 nucleotides match TRBD2. The CDR3 covers 18 residues. V trimming: 5 bases; J trimming: 0 bases; junction bases outside the gene matches: 14. Germline V lookup: CDR1 SEHNR, CDR2 FQNEAQ (reference sequence). As DNA, the CDR3 is TGTGCCAGCAGCGAGGGGAGGGGAAAAGATTTAAGCACAGATACGCAGTATTTT. Its translation is CASSEGRGKDLSTDTQYF.

This sequence joins TRBV18 and TRBJ1-1; 10 nucleotides line up with TRBD1. This CDR3 spans 14 amino acids. Germline V gene sequence: CDR1 KGHSH, CDR2 LQKENI. J gave up 4 bases and V 7 bases, and 6 bases lay outside the gene matches. The CDR3 region has the DNA TGTGCCAGCTGCCCCGGGACAGGGGCCACTGAAGCTTTCTTT. It encodes CASCPGTGATEAFF.

This clone was observed a handful of times. The chain joins TRBV28 to TRBJ1-3; perhaps TRBD1 as D (6 bases). This CDR3 spans 14 amino acids. Trimming took off 5 bases at V and 4 bases at J, with 12 bases between the two ends. Germline V lookup: CDR1 MDHEN, CDR2 SYDVKM. In DNA, the CDR3 is TGTGCCAGCAGTGCACCGGGACAAGGAAACACCATATATTTT. Translating gives CASSAPGQGNTIYF.

The genes are TRBV7-3 and TRBJ2-3, with D tentatively TRBD2 (7 bases). This CDR3 is 13 amino acids long. In germline, CDR1 is SGHTA, CDR2 FQGTGA. The V end was cut by 8 bases, the J end by 8 bases, with 17 bases between. DNA of the CDR3: TGTGCCAGCTCGCCGAGGGAGGGGGGTACGCAGTATTTT. Encoded protein: CASSPREGGTQYF.

CDR3 nucleotides: TGTGCCAGCAGCTTAATCACAGGGAACTATAATTCACCCCTCCACTTT. Its protein product is CASSLITGNYNSPLHF. This sequence joins TRBV13 and TRBJ1-6, with a tentative D call TRBD1 (6 bases). Trimming took 2 bases from V and 3 from J, leaving 11 bases between them. Germline V gives CDR1 PRHDT, CDR2 FYEKMQ (reference sequence). The CDR3 consists of 16 residues.

V and J are TRBV5-1 and TRBJ2-7, with D possibly being TRBD1 (6 bases). In germline, CDR1 is SGHRS, CDR2 YFSETQ. Trimming took off 0 bases at V and 3 bases at J, with 13 bases between the two ends. The CDR3 is 15 residues long. CDR3 coding DNA: TGCGCCAGCAGCTTGGGGGTCAGGGGCCACTACGAGCAGTACTTC. Amino acids: CASSLGVRGHYEQYF. Full variable domain (rest looked up from reference TRBV5-1 and TRBJ2-7): KAGVTQTPRYLIKTRGQQVTLSCSPISGHRSVSWYQQTPGQGLQFLFEYFSETQRNKGNFPGRFSGRQFSNSRSEMNVSTLELGDSALYLCASSLGVRGHYEQYFGPGTRLTVT.